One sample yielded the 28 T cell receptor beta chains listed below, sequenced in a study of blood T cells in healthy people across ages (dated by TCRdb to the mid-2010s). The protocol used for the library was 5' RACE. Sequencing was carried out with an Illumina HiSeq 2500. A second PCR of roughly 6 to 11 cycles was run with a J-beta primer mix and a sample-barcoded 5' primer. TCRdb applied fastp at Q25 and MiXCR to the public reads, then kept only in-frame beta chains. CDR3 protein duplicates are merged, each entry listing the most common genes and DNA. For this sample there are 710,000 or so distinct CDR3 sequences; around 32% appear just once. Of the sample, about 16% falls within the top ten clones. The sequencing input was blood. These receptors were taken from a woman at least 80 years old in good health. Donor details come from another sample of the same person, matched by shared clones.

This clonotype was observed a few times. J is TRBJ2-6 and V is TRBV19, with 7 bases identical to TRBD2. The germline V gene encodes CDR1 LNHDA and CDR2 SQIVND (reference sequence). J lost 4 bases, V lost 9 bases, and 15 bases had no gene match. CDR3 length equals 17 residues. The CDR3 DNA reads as TGTGCCAGCAAAGAAACCGGGGGGAAAACAGGGGCCAACGTCCTGACTTTC. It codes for CASKETGGKTGANVLTF. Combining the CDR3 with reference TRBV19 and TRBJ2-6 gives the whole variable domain DGGITQSPKYLFRKEGQNVTLSCEQNLNHDAMYWYRQDPGQGLRLIYYSQIVNDFQKGDIAEGYSVSREKKESFPLTVTSAQKNPTAFYLCASKETGGKTGANVLTFGAGSRLTVL.

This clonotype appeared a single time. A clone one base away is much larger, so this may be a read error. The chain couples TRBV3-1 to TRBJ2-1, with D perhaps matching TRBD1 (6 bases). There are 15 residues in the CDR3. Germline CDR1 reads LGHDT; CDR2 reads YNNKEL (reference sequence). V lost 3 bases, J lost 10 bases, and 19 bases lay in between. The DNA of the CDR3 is TGTGCCAGCAGCCAGCGAGGACAGAGCTCCTACGAGCAGTTCTTC. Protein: CASSQRGQSSYEQFF.

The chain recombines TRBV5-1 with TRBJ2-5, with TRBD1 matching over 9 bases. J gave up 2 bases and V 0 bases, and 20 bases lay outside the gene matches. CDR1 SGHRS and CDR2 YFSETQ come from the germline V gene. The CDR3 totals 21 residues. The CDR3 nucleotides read TGCGCCAGCAGCTTGGCCCTCTCTGGACAAACCGGACAGGGGTGGCAAGAGACCCAGTACTTC. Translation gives CASSLALSGQTGQGWQETQYF.

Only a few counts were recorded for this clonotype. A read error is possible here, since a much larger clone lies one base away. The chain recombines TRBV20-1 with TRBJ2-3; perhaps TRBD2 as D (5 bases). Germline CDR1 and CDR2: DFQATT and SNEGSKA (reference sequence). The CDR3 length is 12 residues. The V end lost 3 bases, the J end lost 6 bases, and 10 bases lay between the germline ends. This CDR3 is CSASRTGDTQYF. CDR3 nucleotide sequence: TGCAGTGCTAGCCGGACTGGGGATACGCAGTATTTT.

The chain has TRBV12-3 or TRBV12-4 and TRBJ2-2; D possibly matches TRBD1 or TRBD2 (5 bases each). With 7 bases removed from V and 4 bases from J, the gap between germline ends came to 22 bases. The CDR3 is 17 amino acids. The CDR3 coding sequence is TGTGCCAGCACTTCCGACCCCGGGACCCTTCGCACCGGGGAGCTGTTTTTT. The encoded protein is CASTSDPGTLRTGELFF.

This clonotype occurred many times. CDR3 region: CASTREGGNQPQHF. The CDR3 DNA follows: TGTGCCAGCACCCGGGAGGGGGGGAATCAGCCCCAGCATTTT. This rearrangement joins TRBV2 to TRBJ1-5, with D perhaps matching TRBD1 (6 bases). Per germline, CDR1 SNHLY and CDR2 FYNNEI. This CDR3 has 14 residues. The V end lost 7 bases, the J end lost 4 bases, and 14 bases lay between the germline ends.

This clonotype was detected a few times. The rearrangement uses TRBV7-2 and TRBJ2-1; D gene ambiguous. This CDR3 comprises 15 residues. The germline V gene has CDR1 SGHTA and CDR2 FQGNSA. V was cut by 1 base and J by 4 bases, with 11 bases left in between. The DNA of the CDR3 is TGTGCCAGCAGCTTAGGGAATAACTTTTACAATGAGCAGTTCTTC. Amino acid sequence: CASSLGNNFYNEQFF.

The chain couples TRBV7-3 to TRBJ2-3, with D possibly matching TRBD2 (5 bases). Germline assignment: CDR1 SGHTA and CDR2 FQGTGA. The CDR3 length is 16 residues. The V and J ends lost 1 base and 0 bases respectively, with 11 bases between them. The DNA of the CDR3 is TGTGCCAGCAGCTTAAGGGAGCGGTCTAGCACAGATACGCAGTATTTT. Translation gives CASSLRERSSTDTQYF.

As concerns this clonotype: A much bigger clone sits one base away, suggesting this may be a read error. This chain's CDR3 is CASSRGPYLEGNYGYTF. The CDR3 DNA follows: TGCGCCAGCAGCCGAGGTCCTTACTTGGAGGGGAATTATGGCTACACCTTC. This chain uses TRBV4-1 with TRBJ1-2; the D gene is possibly TRBD1 (5 bases). Trimming removed 4 bases at V and 5 bases at J, with 23 bases between. This CDR3 region has 17 residues. Germline lookup yields CDR1 MGHRA and CDR2 YSYEKL.

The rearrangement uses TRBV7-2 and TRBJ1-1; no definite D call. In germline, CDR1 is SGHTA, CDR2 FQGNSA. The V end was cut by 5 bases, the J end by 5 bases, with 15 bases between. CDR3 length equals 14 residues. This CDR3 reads CASSPDLGGTEAFF. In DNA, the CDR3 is TGTGCCAGCAGCCCGGACCTGGGAGGAACTGAAGCTTTCTTT.

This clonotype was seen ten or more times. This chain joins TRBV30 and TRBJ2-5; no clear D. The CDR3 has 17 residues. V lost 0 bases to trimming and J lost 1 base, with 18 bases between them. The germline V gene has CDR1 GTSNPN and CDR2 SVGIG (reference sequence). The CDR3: CAWSVPSGYGSQETQYF. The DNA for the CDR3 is TGTGCCTGGAGTGTACCCTCGGGCTATGGGTCCCAAGAGACCCAGTACTTC.

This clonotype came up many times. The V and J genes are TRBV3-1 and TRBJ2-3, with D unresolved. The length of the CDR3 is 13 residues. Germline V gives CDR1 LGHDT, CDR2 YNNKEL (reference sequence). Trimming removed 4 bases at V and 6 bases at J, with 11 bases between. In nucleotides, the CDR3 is TGTGCCAGCAGCCGGATGTCTTGGGATACGCAGTATTTT. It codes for CASSRMSWDTQYF.

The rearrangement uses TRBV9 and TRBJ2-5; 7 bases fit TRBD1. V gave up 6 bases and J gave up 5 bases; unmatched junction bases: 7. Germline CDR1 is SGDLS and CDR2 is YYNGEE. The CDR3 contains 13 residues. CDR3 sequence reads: CASNLRGLETQYF. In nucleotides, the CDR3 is TGTGCCAGCAACCTGAGGGGGCTGGAGACCCAGTACTTC.

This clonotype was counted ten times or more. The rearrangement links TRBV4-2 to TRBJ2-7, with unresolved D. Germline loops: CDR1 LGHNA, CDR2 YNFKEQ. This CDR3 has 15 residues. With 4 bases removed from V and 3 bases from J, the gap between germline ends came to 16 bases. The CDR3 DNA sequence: TGTGCCAGCAGCCGACGACACCCAACGCACTACGAGCAGTACTTC. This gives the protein CASSRRHPTHYEQYF.

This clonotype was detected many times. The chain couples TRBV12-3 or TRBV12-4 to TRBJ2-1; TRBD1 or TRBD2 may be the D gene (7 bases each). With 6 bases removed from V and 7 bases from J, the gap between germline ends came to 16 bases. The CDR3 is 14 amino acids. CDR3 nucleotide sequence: TGTGCCAGCAGCCCCAGGGGGGGCGTGAATGAGCAGTTCTTC. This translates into CASSPRGGVNEQFF.

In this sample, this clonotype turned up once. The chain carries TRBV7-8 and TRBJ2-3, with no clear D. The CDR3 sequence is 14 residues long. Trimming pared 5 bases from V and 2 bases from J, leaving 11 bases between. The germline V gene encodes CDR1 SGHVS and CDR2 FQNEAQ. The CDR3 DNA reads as TGTGCCAGCAGCCCCTTTGAGGCCACAGATACGCAGTATTTT. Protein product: CASSPFEATDTQYF.

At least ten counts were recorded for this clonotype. CDR3 protein: CACDRVPYEQYF. Written as DNA, the CDR3 is TGTGCCTGCGACAGGGTACCCTACGAGCAGTACTTC. V gene TRBV30 combines with J gene TRBJ2-7; 7 positions match TRBD1. V shed 6 bases and J 2 bases; nucleotides not matched to a gene: 4. The CDR3 sequence is 12 residues long. Germline V gene lookup returns CDR1 GTSNPN and CDR2 SVGIG (reference sequence).

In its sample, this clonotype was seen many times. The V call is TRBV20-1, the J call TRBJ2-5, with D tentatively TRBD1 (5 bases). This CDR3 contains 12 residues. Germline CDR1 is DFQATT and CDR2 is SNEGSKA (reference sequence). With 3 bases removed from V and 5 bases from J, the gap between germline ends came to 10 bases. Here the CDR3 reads CSASPRAETQYF. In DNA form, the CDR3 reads TGCAGTGCTAGCCCCAGGGCGGAGACCCAGTACTTC.

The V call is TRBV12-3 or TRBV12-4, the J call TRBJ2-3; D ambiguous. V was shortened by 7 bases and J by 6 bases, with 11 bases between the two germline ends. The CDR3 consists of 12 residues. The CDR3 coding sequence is TGTGCCAGCATGCGGAAAGGTGATACGCAGTATTTT. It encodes CASMRKGDTQYF.

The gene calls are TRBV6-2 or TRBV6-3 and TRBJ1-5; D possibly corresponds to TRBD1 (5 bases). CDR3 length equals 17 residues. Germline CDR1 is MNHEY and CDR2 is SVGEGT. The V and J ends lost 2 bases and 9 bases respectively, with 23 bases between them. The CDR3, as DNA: TGTGCCAGCAGTTACCTCGAGTCCGGACGGGGCAGGACGCCCCAGCATTTT. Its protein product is CASSYLESGRGRTPQHF.

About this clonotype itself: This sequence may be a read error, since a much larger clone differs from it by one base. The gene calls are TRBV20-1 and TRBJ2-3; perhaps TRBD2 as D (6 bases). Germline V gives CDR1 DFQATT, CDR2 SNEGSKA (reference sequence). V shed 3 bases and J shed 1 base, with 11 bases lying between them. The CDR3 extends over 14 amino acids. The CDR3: CSASWRGGTDTQYF. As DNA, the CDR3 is TGCAGTGCTAGCTGGCGGGGCGGCACAGATACGCAGTATTTT.

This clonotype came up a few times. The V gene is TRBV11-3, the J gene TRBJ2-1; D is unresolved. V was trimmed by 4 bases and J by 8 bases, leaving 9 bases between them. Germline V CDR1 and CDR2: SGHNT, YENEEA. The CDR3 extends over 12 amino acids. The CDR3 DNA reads TGTGCCAGCAGCTCCGGGTGGGATGAGCAGTTCTTC. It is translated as CASSSGWDEQFF.

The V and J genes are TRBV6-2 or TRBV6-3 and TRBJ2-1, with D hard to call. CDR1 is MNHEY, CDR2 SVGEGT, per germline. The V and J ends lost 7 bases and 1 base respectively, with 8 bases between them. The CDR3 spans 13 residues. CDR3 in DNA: TGTGCCAGCAAGGACCGGTCCTACAATGAGCAGTTCTTC. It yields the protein CASKDRSYNEQFF.

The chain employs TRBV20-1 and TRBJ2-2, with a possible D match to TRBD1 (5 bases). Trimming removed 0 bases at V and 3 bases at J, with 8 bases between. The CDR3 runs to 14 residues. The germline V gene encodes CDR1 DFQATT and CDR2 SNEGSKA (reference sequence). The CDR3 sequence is CSARDMTDTGELFF. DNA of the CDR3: TGCAGTGCTAGAGATATGACAGACACCGGGGAGCTGTTTTTT.

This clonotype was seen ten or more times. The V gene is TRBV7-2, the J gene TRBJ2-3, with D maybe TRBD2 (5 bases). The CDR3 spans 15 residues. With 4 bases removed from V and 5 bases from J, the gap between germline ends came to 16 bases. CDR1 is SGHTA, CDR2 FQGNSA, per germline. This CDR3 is CASSSRGLGGDTQYF. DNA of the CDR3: TGTGCCAGCAGCTCCCGGGGTTTGGGTGGAGATACGCAGTATTTT.

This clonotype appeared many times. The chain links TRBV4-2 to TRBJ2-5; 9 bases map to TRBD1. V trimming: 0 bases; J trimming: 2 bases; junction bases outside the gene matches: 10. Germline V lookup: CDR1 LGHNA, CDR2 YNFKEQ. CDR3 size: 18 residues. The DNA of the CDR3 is TGTGCCAGCAGCCAAGATCCACAGGGGGCGCTTCTTCAAGAGACCCAGTACTTC. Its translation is CASSQDPQGALLQETQYF.

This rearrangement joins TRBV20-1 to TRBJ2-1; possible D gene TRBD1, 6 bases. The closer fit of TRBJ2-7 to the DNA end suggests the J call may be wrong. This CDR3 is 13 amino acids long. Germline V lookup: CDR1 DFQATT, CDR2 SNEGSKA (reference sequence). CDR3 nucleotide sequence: TGCAGTGCTAGCCAGGGGTTTAGTAATGAGCAGTACTTC. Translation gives CSASQGFSNEQYF.

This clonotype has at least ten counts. CDR3 bases: TGTGCCAGCAGCTTAGAAGGCGGGGCATCGTACACCTTC. It translates to CASSLEGGASYTF. This chain joins TRBV7-2 and TRBJ1-2; D may be TRBD1 (5 bases). Germline values: CDR1 SGHTA, CDR2 FQGNSA. This CDR3 comprises 13 residues. V was cut by 1 base and J by 11 bases, with 14 bases left in between.